A selection of T cell receptor beta chains follows, all from one sample in a study of T cell repertoires in cytomegalovirus infection. From the reads, TCRdb called clonotypes with MiXCR, one entry per CDR3 protein. The sample holds 230,000 or so distinct CDR3 sequences; 17% are singletons and the top ten take about half. The source material was CD8+ T cells from PBMCs. Receptors originate from a human donor in good health (CMV status not recorded). Some clones in this sample may be carry-over from other donors' samples. Each CDR3 is given with its conserved first and last residue. Each record gives: J gene, clone size, V gene, D gene, CDR3 protein, CDR3 DNA. The D gene is left open where the match is weak. Clone size is stated in some rows and not others, as once, few, many or a class when expanded.

>TRBJ1-1|many|TRBV11-2|TRBD1
CASSFSAGGTEAFF
TGTGCCAGCAGTTTCTCGGCAGGGGGGACTGAAGCTTTCTTT
>TRBJ1-4|many|TRBV6-5|NA
CASSYDARGWATNEKLFF
TGTGCCAGCAGTTACGACGCAAGGGGCTGGGCAACTAATGAAAAACTGTTTTTT
>TRBJ2-7|NA|TRBV19|NA
CASSPGTPEQYF
TGTGCCAGTAGCCCCGGGACACCTGAGCAGTACTTC
>TRBJ2-2|NA|TRBV6-8|NA
CASGGLANTGELFF
TGTGCCAGCGGGGGGCTCGCGAACACCGGGGAGCTGTTTTTT
>TRBJ1-1|NA|TRBV25-1|NA
CASSELLGNTEAFF
TGTGCCAGCAGTGAATTGTTGGGGAACACTGAAGCTTTCTTT
>TRBJ2-3|many|TRBV7-9|NA
CASTLPEQTSSTDTQYF
TGTGCCAGCACCCTCCCGGAGCAAACCTCTAGCACAGATACGCAGTATTTT
>TRBJ2-5|many|TRBV6-5|TRBD1
CASTPTGDQETQYF
TGTGCCAGCACCCCTACAGGGGACCAAGAGACCCAGTACTTC
>TRBJ2-3|few|TRBV7-9|TRBD2
CASSLLKTSEGTDTQYF
TGTGCCAGCAGCTTGCTAAAGACTAGCGAGGGCACAGATACGCAGTATTTT
>TRBJ1-1|many|TRBV5-6|NA
CASSFSDTEAFF
TGTGCCAGCAGCTTTAGTGACACTGAAGCTTTCTTT
>TRBJ1-1|NA|TRBV7-9|NA
CASSPRGSNTEAFF
TGTGCCAGCAGCCCCCGGGGTAGTAACACTGAAGCTTTCTTT
>TRBJ1-4|few|TRBV27|NA
CASSPGQQNEKLFF
TGTGCCAGCAGCCCGGGACAACAGAATGAAAAACTGTTTTTT
>TRBJ1-1|many|TRBV7-2|NA
CASSLNRVLDTEAFF
TGTGCCAGCAGCTTGAACAGGGTGCTGGACACTGAAGCTTTCTTT
>TRBJ2-3|NA|TRBV20-1|TRBD2
CSARLGGGDDTQYF
TGCAGTGCTAGGTTAGGCGGGGGGGACGATACGCAGTATTTT
>TRBJ2-1|NA|TRBV19|NA
CASSIDLSLSNNEQFF
TGTGCCAGTAGTATAGATCTTTCCCTGTCCAACAATGAGCAGTTCTTC
>TRBJ1-2|few|TRBV27|NA
CASSLTPLQGYTF
TGTGCCAGCAGTTTAACCCCACTCCAGGGCTACACCTTC
>TRBJ1-6|NA|TRBV28|NA
CASSGLETGRYRFSPLHF
TGTGCCAGCAGTGGCCTCGAAACGGGACGGTATAGATTTTCACCCCTCCACTTT
>TRBJ2-5|few|TRBV27|TRBD2
CASRDLAGGTQYF
TGTGCCAGCAGGGATCTAGCGGGTGGGACCCAGTACTTC
>TRBJ2-1|few|TRBV12-3/TRBV12-4|NA
CASSGEGSGAGGAGVHYNEQFF
TGTGCCAGCAGTGGAGAGGGGTCGGGGGCAGGGGGAGCGGGGGTACACTACAATGAGCAGTTCTTC
>TRBJ2-1|few|TRBV20-1|NA
CSAGTPTSYNEQFF
TGCAGTGCCGGGACCCCCACCTCCTACAATGAGCAGTTCTTC
>TRBJ2-1|many|TRBV6-2/TRBV6-3|TRBD1
CASSPRTGAYNEQFF
TGTGCCAGCAGCCCTCGGACAGGGGCCTACAATGAGCAGTTCTTC
>TRBJ1-3|few|TRBV5-6|NA
CASSLLSSPSGNTIYF
TGTGCCAGCAGTCTTTTGTCGTCGCCCTCTGGAAACACCATATATTTT
>TRBJ1-2|few|TRBV5-6|NA
CASSPGPSPNYGYTF
TGTGCCAGCAGCCCCGGACCTAGCCCGAACTATGGCTACACCTTC
>TRBJ2-3|few|TRBV7-9|NA
CASSLWGNPVTDTQYF
TGTGCCAGCAGCTTATGGGGCAACCCGGTGACAGATACGCAGTATTTT
>TRBJ2-2|few|TRBV28|TRBD1
CASSLSGQGDYTGELFF
TGTGCCAGCAGTTTATCAGGACAGGGGGATTACACCGGGGAGCTGTTTTTT
>TRBJ1-5|NA|TRBV6-2/TRBV6-3|NA
CASSYDPGAQHF
TGTGCCAGCAGTTACGACCCTGGAGCCCAGCATTTT
>TRBJ2-7|many|TRBV7-2|NA
CASSSTKYEQYF
TGTGCCAGCAGCTCGACTAAATACGAGCAGTACTTC
>TRBJ1-6|many|TRBV6-2/TRBV6-3|NA
CASAGTEDNSPLHF
TGTGCCAGTGCCGGGACTGAGGATAATTCACCCCTCCACTTT
>TRBJ2-5|once|TRBV9|TRBD2
CASSQRTSGGETQYF
TGTGCCAGCAGCCAACGGACTAGCGGGGGAGAGACCCAGTACTTC
>TRBJ2-3|NA|TRBV6-2/TRBV6-3|NA
CASSYSGPLSTDTQYF
TGTGCCAGCAGTTACTCGGGCCCCCTAAGCACAGATACGCAGTATTTT
>TRBJ2-3|many|TRBV7-2|NA
CASSYTGGHTDTQYF
TGTGCCAGCAGCTACACGGGGGGACACACAGATACGCAGTATTTT
>TRBJ2-7|NA|TRBV29-1|NA
CSVEGSDYEQYF
TGCAGCGTTGAGGGGTCCGACTACGAGCAGTACTTC
>TRBJ1-5|few|TRBV20-1|NA
CSASEQAYSNQPQHF
TGCAGTGCTAGTGAACAGGCCTATAGCAATCAGCCCCAGCATTTT
>TRBJ2-3|many|TRBV12-3/TRBV12-4|NA
CASSLYVASTDTQYF
TGTGCCAGCAGTTTATATGTCGCTAGCACAGATACGCAGTATTTT